This TCR beta chain was identified during a study of siplizumab effects on memory and regulatory T cells. The repertoire was sequenced with immunoSEQ multiplex PCR; TCRdb's copy has only in-frame clones and lacks some. The sample lists 100,000 or so clones, approximately 94% occurring once. The V end lost 2 bases, the J end lost 9 bases, and 14 bases lay between the germline ends. The CDR3 contains 14 residues. The V gene's germline CDR1 is MGHRA and CDR2 YSYEKL. Details on this clone: As yet, its antigen is unknown.

General study points: Mappable alloreactive CD4+ clones came from Treg cells less than 70% of the time on average with siplizumab, against approximately 26% in controls. Naive T cells appeared more varied than memory cells and looked like key alloresponse contributors. Siplizumab led to significantly less abundant alloreactive sequences that could be traced back to unstimulated CD4+ memory cells.

The origin of this receptor is a human donor in good health. The chain couples TRBV4-1 to TRBJ2-1; a weak D match, TRBD2 (5 bases). Sequencing was performed on Tregs sorted from blood. The DNA for the CDR3 is TGCGCCAGCAGCCAACAAATACTAGTTGGTGAGCAGTTCTTC. Translation: CASSQQILVGEQFF.